Listed below are T cell receptor beta chains from one sample, sequenced in a study of Ad26.COV2.S vaccination and SARS-CoV-2 variants. Sequencing was performed with immunoSEQ multiplex PCR; in TCRdb, only in-frame clones are kept and a portion is missing. The data contain about 440,000 clones, about 92% of them singletons. The sequenced sample was peripheral blood, obtained in a trial of Ad26.COV2.S vaccine versus placebo. These receptors originate from a person between 18 and 65 years old who received the Ad26.COV2.S COVID-19 vaccine or a placebo. The CDR3 runs from the conserved cysteine through the conserved F or W. Where a row states a size, it is once, few, many or the class of an expanded clone; other rows omit it.

j_call v_call clone_size cdr3_aa
TRBJ2-1 TRBV6-2/TRBV6-3 NA CASSYSMLAGRNEQFF
TRBJ1-6 TRBV11-2 NA CASSLGTLGDSPLHF
TRBJ2-7 TRBV5-4 NA CASSLGLATPSEQYF
TRBJ2-7 TRBV7-2 NA CASSSRLVSYEQYF
TRBJ2-2 TRBV28 NA CASVDSGAAGSPGELFF
TRBJ1-2 TRBV2 NA CASSGLPGQANYGYTF
TRBJ2-2 TRBV9 NA CASSGRDTTFTGELFF
TRBJ1-6 TRBV19 NA CASSNTGNSPLHF
TRBJ1-1 TRBV18 NA CASSPRWDREAFF
TRBJ1-1 TRBV4-1 once CASSQDPPGTGMNTEAFF
TRBJ1-4 TRBV18 NA CASSPGRSEKLFF
TRBJ2-6 TRBV19 NA CASSPGNSGANVLTF
TRBJ1-1 TRBV6-5 NA CASVRGDTEAFF
TRBJ2-3 TRBV27 once CASSVKQVDTQYF
TRBJ1-1 TRBV5-1 few CASSLRQQIYNTEAFF
TRBJ2-1 TRBV7-2 NA CASSLGLAGEQFF
TRBJ2-3 TRBV19 NA CASSTPFVGTDTQYF
TRBJ2-7 TRBV3-1/TRBV3-2 NA CASSQGLAGGLSYEQYF
TRBJ2-7 TRBV18 NA CASSPVVIAGPYEQYF
TRBJ2-5 TRBV5-1 NA CASSYLAGYQETQYF
TRBJ2-2 TRBV5-8 once CASSARDRGYPGELFF
TRBJ1-3 TRBV18 NA CASSPAVPGNTIYF
TRBJ1-3 TRBV6-2/TRBV6-3 once CASSRTGADTIYF
TRBJ1-2 TRBV7-6 NA CASSPGTGGAINYGYTF
TRBJ1-1 TRBV7-9 NA CASSFNFSGRPNTEAFF
TRBJ2-1 TRBV7-9 NA CASSLANRGHNEQFF
TRBJ2-4 TRBV30 NA CAWSVQEGAKNIQYF
TRBJ1-5 TRBV6-2/TRBV6-3 NA CASSPTRGAQPQHF
TRBJ2-1 TRBV2 NA CASKEDRGAGEQFF
TRBJ2-7 TRBV2 NA CASMRASSYEQYF
TRBJ1-1 TRBV3-1/TRBV3-2 NA CASSQGVLGDTEAFF
TRBJ2-3 TRBV7-8 NA CASSGTGFLSTDTQYF
TRBJ2-7 TRBV5-1 NA CASSFEPRYEQYF
TRBJ2-7 TRBV19 once CASRDRGYEQYF
TRBJ2-5 TRBV2 NA CASSDVSREETQYF
TRBJ1-1 TRBV28 NA CASSLYTEAFF
TRBJ2-1 TRBV5-1 NA CASSSGASGGNNEQFF
TRBJ1-5 TRBV19 NA CASSIPPQGRDQPQHF
TRBJ1-1 TRBV7-9 NA CASSLALGAAFF
TRBJ2-2 TRBV2 NA CASRTGTQTGELFF
TRBJ2-6 TRBV18 NA CASSPQGAAGANVLTF